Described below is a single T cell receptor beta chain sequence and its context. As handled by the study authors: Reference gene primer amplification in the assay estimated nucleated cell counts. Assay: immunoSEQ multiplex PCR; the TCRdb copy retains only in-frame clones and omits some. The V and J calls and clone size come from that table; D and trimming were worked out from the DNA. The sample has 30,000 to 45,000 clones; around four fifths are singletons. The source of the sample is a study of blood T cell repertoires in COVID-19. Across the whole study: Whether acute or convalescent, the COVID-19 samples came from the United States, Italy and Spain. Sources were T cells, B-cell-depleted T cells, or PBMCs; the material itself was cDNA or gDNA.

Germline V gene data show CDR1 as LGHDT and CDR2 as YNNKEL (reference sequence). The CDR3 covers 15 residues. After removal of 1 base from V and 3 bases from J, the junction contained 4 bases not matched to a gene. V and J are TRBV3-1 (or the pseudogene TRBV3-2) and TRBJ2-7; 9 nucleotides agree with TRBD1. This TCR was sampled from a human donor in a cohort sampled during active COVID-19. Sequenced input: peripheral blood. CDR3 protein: CASSQGGQGSYEQYF. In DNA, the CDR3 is TGTGCCAGCAGCCAAGGGGGACAGGGTAGCTACGAGCAGTACTTC.